The sequence of this TCR beta chain was determined in a study of human T cells and chemical hapten exposure. The time point was: pre-sensitization, week 0. The treatment here: therapeutic diphenylcyclopropenone sensitization with weekly scalp DPC. Whole blood, unfractionated, served as the material for total RNA extraction. CDR1 and CDR2 from the germline V gene are MNHEY and SVGAGI. The CDR3 is 15 amino acids. With 7 bases clipped from V and 6 bases from J, the junction kept 8 bases outside the gene matches. Library construction involved attaching unique molecular identifiers to individual cDNA molecules, which allowed quantitative, reproducible TCR counting. In TCRdb, the RACE reads were re-called with MiXCR into one record per CDR3 protein. Of tens of thousands of distinct CDR3 sequences in the sample, around a tenth were seen once.

The clonotype comes from a man in his fifties with alopecia areata. Some clones in this sample may be carry-over from other donors' samples. V usage is TRBV6-5 and J usage is TRBJ2-2; TRBD1 matches at 10 bases. Here the sequenced sample was whole blood, taken in connection with sensitization to the hapten diphenylcyclopropenone (DPC). The CDR3 loop is CASNRDRGFPGELFF. The CDR3 DNA follows: TGTGCCAGCAACCGGGACAGGGGATTCCCCGGGGAGCTGTTTTTT.